The rows below give T cell receptor beta chains drawn from one sample of a study of T cell changes during pregnancy in multiple sclerosis. Only in-frame clones appear in the TCRdb table, and some are missing; sequencing was by immunoSEQ multiplex PCR. The table records about 36,000 clones, 89% of them present only once. Material: CD8+ T cells from peripheral blood mononuclear cells, obtained in the third trimester of pregnancy. The receptors come from a female donor with multiple sclerosis, enrolled in a pregnancy study. Both conserved end residues are part of each CDR3. The D gene is left open where the match is weak. Rows give clone size only sometimes, using once, few, many, or a class for an expanded clone.

TRBJ2-1 NA TRBD1 TRBV6-1 TGTGCCAGCGGGGACAGGGGGCCCTACAATGAGCAGTTCTTC CASGDRGPYNEQFF
TRBJ1-2 NA NA TRBV4-1 TGCGCCAGCAGCGAACTTACCCGACTAGACGCTTCCTCTAACTATGGCTACACCTTC CASSELTRLDASSNYGYTF
TRBJ2-3 NA TRBD1 TRBV30 TGTGCCTGGAGTGTCGGGGTGGGGACAGCACTTTCCACAGATACGCAGTATTTT CAWSVGVGTALSTDTQYF
TRBJ2-5 NA NA TRBV5-6 TGTGCCAGCAGCTTGTGGTTGGAGAGAAAAGAGACCCAGTACTTC CASSLWLERKETQYF
TRBJ2-7 once NA TRBV7-9 TGTGCCAGCAGCTTGGACAGTCTGTACGAGCAGTACTTC CASSLDSLYEQYF
TRBJ2-7 NA NA TRBV30 TGTGCCTGGAGTGGCGGTAGCGGATACGAGCAGTACTTC CAWSGGSGYEQYF
TRBJ2-3 NA TRBD2 TRBV13 TGTGCCAGCAGCGCGTCGGGTCTAGCGGGGGGTGGAGCGACAGATACGCAGTATTTT CASSASGLAGGGATDTQYF
TRBJ1-3 few NA TRBV15 TGTGCCACCAGCATTTCAGGCATCTCTGGAAACACCATATATTTT CATSISGISGNTIYF
TRBJ2-1 NA NA TRBV27 TGTGCCAGCAGTTTATCTAAGGTGGCTAGCGCCAGGTTCTTC CASSLSKVASARFF
TRBJ1-1 NA TRBD1 TRBV19 TGTGCCAGTAGTATAGCACAGGGGGCCTACACTGAAGCTTTCTTT CASSIAQGAYTEAFF
TRBJ1-1 NA NA TRBV10-2 TGCGCCAGCAGTGACCCCAGGGTAGAGTACACTGAAGCTTTCTTT CASSDPRVEYTEAFF
TRBJ1-1 NA NA TRBV5-4 TGTGCCAGCAGCGTCACGGTCTTTGACACTGAAGCTTTCTTT CASSVTVFDTEAFF
TRBJ1-1 NA NA TRBV21-1 TGTGCCAGCAGCAACGGTTTCGACACTGAAGCTTTCTTT CASSNGFDTEAFF
TRBJ2-1 NA NA TRBV4-1 TGCGCCAGCAGCCAAGGAGGAGGTCGGAATGAGCAGTTCTTC CASSQGGGRNEQFF
TRBJ2-3 NA TRBD2 TRBV10-3 TGTGCCATCAGTGATGGACTAGCGGGGGCGAAAGAAGCAGATACGCAGTATTTT CAISDGLAGAKEADTQYF
TRBJ2-1 NA NA TRBV12-5 TGTGCTAGTGGTTTCTCCGGGACAAGGGAACTAAATGAGCAGTTCTTC CASGFSGTRELNEQFF
TRBJ2-2 NA TRBD1 TRBV23-1 TGCGCCAGCAGTCAGATAGGACAGGGAATCTCCGGGGAGCTGTTTTTT CASSQIGQGISGELFF
TRBJ2-3 NA TRBD2 TRBV6-4 TGTGCCAGCAGTGACTCGGCGACTAGCGGGGGCACAGATACGCAGTATTTT CASSDSATSGGTDTQYF
TRBJ2-3 NA NA TRBV6-4 TGTGCCAGCAGTGACTCGAGGCGCGAGGCAGATACGCAGTATTTT CASSDSRREADTQYF
TRBJ1-2 NA NA TRBV28 TGTGCCAGCAGTACCTCGGACACTCCCGGCGACTATGGCTACACCTTC CASSTSDTPGDYGYTF
TRBJ1-4 NA TRBD1 TRBV4-2 TGTGCCAGCAGCCTCCTTAACAGGGGAAAGGAGAATGAAAAACTGTTTTTT CASSLLNRGKENEKLFF
TRBJ2-7 NA NA TRBV6-1 TGTGCCAGCAGTGACAGGGTGAAGCCCTACGAGCAGTACTTC CASSDRVKPYEQYF
TRBJ1-1 NA NA TRBV15 TGTGCCACCAGCGGATCAGGGGAAGCCCTCTTAGAAGCTTTCTTT CATSGSGEALLEAFF
TRBJ2-7 NA NA TRBV5-5 TGTGCCAGCAGCTTGTCCGGCGAGCAGTACTTC CASSLSGEQYF
TRBJ2-7 NA NA TRBV5-8 TGTGCCAGCAGCACTTTGGGCAGCTCCTACGAGCAGTACTTC CASSTLGSSYEQYF
TRBJ2-1 NA TRBD2 TRBV7-6 TGTGCCAGCAGCCGGACTAGCACGTCCTACAATGAGCAGTTCTTC CASSRTSTSYNEQFF
TRBJ2-7 NA TRBD2 TRBV2 TGTGCCAGCAGTGAAACCTCCGGGACTAGCGGGAATAGGCAGTACTTC CASSETSGTSGNRQYF
TRBJ2-1 NA TRBD2 TRBV6-1 TGTGCCACCTCCGGGACTAGCGGGAGCAGGCTCTTC CATSGTSGSRLF
TRBJ2-2 NA TRBD2 TRBV9 TGTGCCAGCAGCGCCACCCAGCGGGGGGGCATTAGAGGGGAGCTGTTTTTT CASSATQRGGIRGELFF
TRBJ2-2 many NA TRBV2 TGTGCCAGCAGGGGTGACAGGAACAGCGCGAACACCGGGGAGCTGTTTTTT CASRGDRNSANTGELFF
TRBJ2-7 NA NA TRBV9 TGTGCCAGCAGCGTAGTTCCCTCTTCCTACGAGCAGTACTTC CASSVVPSSYEQYF
TRBJ1-5 NA NA TRBV2 TGTGCCAGCAGTGATCCCCGCGATAGCAATCAGCCCCAGCATTTT CASSDPRDSNQPQHF
TRBJ2-7 NA NA TRBV2 TGTGCCAGCAGTCCAGGCTACGAGCAGTACTTC CASSPGYEQYF
TRBJ2-2 NA TRBD2 TRBV5-6 TGTGCCAGCAGCTTCGGACTAGCGGGGGGGCGAATTGTCGGGGAGCTGTTTTTT CASSFGLAGGRIVGELFF
TRBJ2-1 NA NA TRBV7-9 TGTGCCAGCAGCCTAACGAGACAGGCCTTATTGAATGAGCAGTTCTTC CASSLTRQALLNEQFF
TRBJ1-1 NA NA TRBV19 TGTGCCAGTAGTATCAACCTCGGGAACACTGAAGCTTTCTTT CASSINLGNTEAFF
TRBJ1-3 NA NA TRBV6-5 TGTGCCAGCAGCTATGGAAACACCATATATTTT CASSYGNTIYF
TRBJ2-2 NA NA TRBV13 TGTGCCAGCAGCCATTATATCCCCCCGGAGGGACAGCGGAACACCGGGGAGCTGTTTTTT CASSHYIPPEGQRNTGELFF
TRBJ2-1 NA TRBD2 TRBV27 TGTGCCAGCAGTTTATCAAGACTAGCCTCCGTACGGGAGCAGTTCTTC CASSLSRLASVREQFF
TRBJ2-7 NA TRBD1 TRBV19 TGTGCCAGTAGTATAGGCTGGACAGGGTCTGCGGTAGGGCACTACGAGCAGTACTTC CASSIGWTGSAVGHYEQYF
TRBJ2-5 NA TRBD2 TRBV9 TGTGCCAGCAGCGACGGGGGGACCCAAGAGACCCAGTACTTC CASSDGGTQETQYF
TRBJ1-1 NA TRBD1 TRBV5-8 TGTGCCAGCAGCCCTTGGACAGGGAAGGACACTGAAGCTTTCTTT CASSPWTGKDTEAFF
TRBJ1-3 NA NA TRBV9 TGTGCCAGCAGCGCTGTGACAGGATCCTCTGGAAACACCATATATTTT CASSAVTGSSGNTIYF
TRBJ2-7 NA NA TRBV27 TGTGCCAGCAGTTTAAGCAGCGTCGCCTACGAGCAGTACTTC CASSLSSVAYEQYF
TRBJ2-2 NA TRBD2 TRBV9 TGTGCCAGCAGCGCTCTAGCGGAAGGGGCCGGGGAGCTGTTTTTT CASSALAEGAGELFF
TRBJ2-3 once TRBD1 TRBV9 TGTGCCAGCAGCGTAGAGACAGGGCCAGATACGCAGTATTTT CASSVETGPDTQYF
TRBJ1-2 NA TRBD1 TRBV29-1 TGCAGCGCCTTAGGGGACAGGGCCTATGGCTACACCTTC CSALGDRAYGYTF
TRBJ2-1 once NA TRBV14 TGTGCCAGCAGCCAAGCCCGACAGGTTAGGGTAGATGAGCAGTTCTTC CASSQARQVRVDEQFF
TRBJ2-2 NA TRBD2 TRBV19 TGTGCCAGCTGGCCGGGACTATCGAACACCGGGGAGCTGTTTTTT CASWPGLSNTGELFF
TRBJ1-2 NA TRBD1 TRBV19 TGTGCCAGTAGTCTGACAGGGCATGGCTACACCTTC CASSLTGHGYTF
TRBJ2-3 NA TRBD2 TRBV7-2 TGTGCCAGCAGCCCCGAGTCGGGGGGGCCAGATACGCAGTATTTT CASSPESGGPDTQYF
TRBJ2-7 NA NA TRBV9 TGTGCCAGCAGTTCCCGGGCGGGTGGCTACGAGCAGTACTTC CASSSRAGGYEQYF
TRBJ2-7 NA TRBD2 TRBV9 TGTGCCAGCAGCGTGGCTAGCGGGGGGCCCCCCTACGAGCAGTACTTC CASSVASGGPPYEQYF
TRBJ2-3 NA NA TRBV7-9 TGTGCCAGCAGCAATACAATCCCCGGACATCTACCAGGGGATACGCAGTATTTT CASSNTIPGHLPGDTQYF
TRBJ2-7 NA TRBD1 TRBV19 TGTGCCAGTAGTTCCGGGACAGGGAACGAGCAGTACTTC CASSSGTGNEQYF
TRBJ1-1 NA NA TRBV4-2 TGTGCCAGCAGCCAAAAGCTTTCCACTGAAGCTTTCTTT CASSQKLSTEAFF
TRBJ1-2 NA NA TRBV5-6 TGTGCCAGCAGCTATGTGGGACTAACAGAAGGGGAGGCTAACTATGGCTACACCTTC CASSYVGLTEGEANYGYTF